The 30 T cell receptor beta chains below come from one sample, sequenced in a study of tumor-infiltrating T cells and Merkel cell polyomavirus. Study-wide context: The T cells studied were CD8+ and recognized the Merkel cell polyomavirus KLL epitope.

Immunohistochemistry showed robust Merkel cell polyomavirus Large T antigen staining in every patient's tumor. Libraries were prepared by immunoSEQ multiplex PCR; TCRdb keeps only in-frame clonotypes and omits some of them. The data show about 25,000 clones, with approximately 90% seen just once and less than 3% held by the top ten. Sequencing was performed on lymph node tissue. Every receptor here comes from a man aged 50 to 60 with Merkel cell carcinoma.

This clone was seen only a few times. This chain connects TRBV10-3 to TRBJ2-1, with 8 nucleotides matching TRBD2. Germline CDR1 is ENHRY and CDR2 is SYGVKD. This CDR3 region has 16 residues. The ends lost 0 bases at V and 6 bases at J; junction bases unmatched: 7. The CDR3 is CAISESRGGTSNEQFF. CDR3 in DNA: TGTGCCATCAGTGAGTCTCGGGGGGGCACTTCCAATGAGCAGTTCTTC.

This clone was observed a single time. The CDR3, as DNA: TGTGCCAGCAGCCCCACCCAGGGGGTGTCCTACAATGAGCAGTTCTTC. This codes for CASSPTQGVSYNEQFF. The chain combines TRBV9 with TRBJ2-1; TRBD1 aligns across 7 bases. This CDR3 is 16 amino acids long. Per germline, CDR1 SGDLS and CDR2 YYNGEE. Trimming cost V 4 bases and J 1 base; bases outside gene matches: 8.

The V and J genes are TRBV6-5 and TRBJ1-5; D perhaps matches TRBD1 (5 bases). V lost 5 bases to trimming and J lost 4 bases, with 9 bases between them. CDR1 is MNHEY and CDR2 is SVGAGI in the germline V gene. The CDR3 is 13 amino acids. CDR3 region: CASSLQGNQPQHF. For the CDR3, the DNA is TGTGCCAGCAGTCTTCAGGGTAATCAGCCCCAGCATTTT.

The chain recombines TRBV2 with TRBJ1-3; D is uncertain. Germline V lookup: CDR1 SNHLY, CDR2 FYNNEI. Trimming removed 6 bases from V and 0 bases from J, with 9 bases in between. This CDR3 is built from 14 residues. CDR3 sequence: CASSRGGSGNTIYF. The CDR3 coding sequence is TGTGCCAGCAGCCGTGGCGGCTCTGGAAACACCATATATTTT. Filled out from reference TRBV2 and TRBJ1-3, the complete variable domain reads EPEVTQTPSHQVTQMGQEVILRCVPISNHLYFYWYRQILGQKVEFLVSFYNNEISEKSEIFDDQFSVERPDGSNFTLKIRSTKLEDSAMYFCASSRGGSGNTIYFGEGSWLTVV.

DNA of the CDR3: TGCGCCAGCAGCTTGGGGCAGACTACTGAAGCTTTCTTT. This translates into CASSLGQTTEAFF. The gene calls are TRBV5-1 and TRBJ1-1; D uncertain. Between the trimmed V and J ends, which lost 0 bases and 5 bases, there was a span of 8 bases. CDR1 and CDR2 from the germline V gene are SGHRS and YFSETQ. The CDR3 consists of 13 residues.

The chain carries TRBV19 and TRBJ2-2, with D possibly matching TRBD2 (5 bases). Trimming left V 3 bases short and J 7 bases short, with 15 bases between. This CDR3 region has 15 residues. CDR1 is LNHDA and CDR2 is SQIVND in the germline V gene (reference sequence). The CDR3 bases are TGTGCCAGTAGTATGCGGACCCCTCGGGGCGGGGAGCTGTTTTTT. Protein product: CASSMRTPRGGELFF.

The V and J genes are TRBV7-8 and TRBJ2-5; D may be TRBD2 (6 bases). Trimming stripped 6 bases from V and 5 bases from J, with 22 bases between. In germline, CDR1 is SGHVS, CDR2 FQNEAQ. This CDR3 region has 16 residues. In nucleotides, the CDR3 is TGTGCCAGCAGAGAACGACGGGTAGCGGCCGGGGAGACCCAGTACTTC. Protein product: CASRERRVAAGETQYF.

The J gene is TRBJ2-3, the V gene TRBV9, with D possibly TRBD1 on 6 matching bases. Trimming left V 1 base short and J 2 bases short, with 11 bases between. The CDR3 runs to 15 residues. Germline V gene data show CDR1 as SGDLS and CDR2 as YYNGEE. The CDR3 here is CASSVMGADTDTQYF. The CDR3 region has the DNA TGTGCCAGCAGCGTAATGGGGGCCGACACAGATACGCAGTATTTT.

In this sample, this clone turned up once. The chain is built from TRBV6-6 and TRBJ1-2; 8 bases line up with TRBD1. The V gene's germline CDR1 is MNHNY and CDR2 SVGAGI (reference sequence). V was clipped by 0 bases and J by 0 bases; unmatched bases: 3. The CDR3 extends over 16 amino acids. CDR3 in amino acids: CASSYSMDRANYGYTF. CDR3 coding DNA: TGTGCCAGCAGTTACTCGATGGACAGGGCTAACTATGGCTACACCTTC.

J is TRBJ2-5 and V is TRBV5-6, with D perhaps matching TRBD2 (5 bases). Germline V CDR1 and CDR2: SGHDT, YYEEEE. This CDR3 region has 12 residues. V lost 6 bases to trimming and J lost 2 bases, with 8 bases between them. CDR3 loop: CASTRGQETQYF. In DNA, the CDR3 is TGTGCCAGCACCCGGGGTCAAGAGACCCAGTACTTC.

The rearrangement joins TRBV2 to TRBJ2-5; D perhaps matches TRBD1 (6 bases). Looked up from germline, CDR1 is SNHLY and CDR2 is FYNNEI. V lost 0 bases to trimming and J lost 5 bases, with 13 bases between them. The CDR3 is 15 residues long. The CDR3 is CASSEATGSGETQYF. DNA of the CDR3: TGTGCCAGCAGTGAAGCTACAGGGTCGGGGGAGACCCAGTACTTC.

Here the CDR3 reads CASSDPALVGYNEQFF. In DNA form, the CDR3 reads TGTGCCAGCAGTGACCCTGCGTTGGTCGGTTACAATGAGCAGTTCTTC. J is TRBJ2-1 and V is TRBV2; D unclear. CDR3 length: 16 amino acids. V lost 3 bases and J 4 bases, leaving 16 bases between the germline ends. Germline loops: CDR1 SNHLY, CDR2 FYNNEI. The full variable domain, rest sourced from reference TRBV2 and TRBJ2-1, is EPEVTQTPSHQVTQMGQEVILRCVPISNHLYFYWYRQILGQKVEFLVSFYNNEISEKSEIFDDQFSVERPDGSNFTLKIRSTKLEDSAMYFCASSDPALVGYNEQFFGPGTRLTVL.

V gene TRBV13 combines with J gene TRBJ2-3; 7 bases are a match to TRBD2. The CDR3 has 15 amino acids. Trimming took 5 bases from V and 2 from J; bases not matched to a gene: 7. Germline CDR1 reads PRHDT; CDR2 reads FYEKMQ (reference sequence). CDR3 coding DNA: TGTGCCAGCAGCCGCGGGAGTACTCTCACAGATACGCAGTATTTT. Encoded protein: CASSRGSTLTDTQYF.

This rearrangement joins TRBV19 to TRBJ1-2; D might be TRBD1 (5 bases). This CDR3 is built from 12 residues. Germline CDR1 and CDR2: LNHDA and SQIVND (reference sequence). Trimming took 9 bases from V and 5 from J, leaving 13 bases between them. CDR3 bases: TGTGCCAGGACAGTGGACGCATATGGCTACACCTTC. Protein: CARTVDAYGYTF.

This sequence joins TRBV28 and TRBJ2-5; D may be TRBD1 (6 bases). The tail of the sequence fits TRBJ2-7 better, so the J call may be wrong. CDR1 is MDHEN, CDR2 SYDVKM, per germline. This CDR3 is 14 amino acids long. The CDR3 here is CASRATGRSYEQYF. In nucleotides, the CDR3 is TGTGCCAGCAGAGCGACAGGACGCTCCTACGAGCAGTACTTC.

The rearrangement joins TRBV10-2 to TRBJ2-2, with 8 positions matching TRBD2. CDR3 length: 16 residues. In germline, CDR1 is WSHSY, CDR2 SAAADI. Trimming removed 3 bases from V and 7 bases from J; junction bases left unmatched: 10. The CDR3 is CASSDTLAGGRGELFF. Written as DNA, the CDR3 is TGCGCCAGCAGTGATACCCTAGCGGGTGGGCGCGGGGAGCTGTTTTTT.

The V and J genes are TRBV25-1 and TRBJ2-1; 7 bases line up with TRBD2. The CDR3 has 14 amino acids. Germline values: CDR1 MGHDK, CDR2 SYGVNS. With 7 bases clipped from V and 8 bases from J, the junction kept 11 bases outside the gene matches. Here the CDR3 reads CASTPSGLRDEQFF. The CDR3 DNA follows: TGTGCCAGCACTCCCTCGGGACTACGTGATGAGCAGTTCTTC.

V usage is TRBV19 and J usage is TRBJ2-1; D is perhaps TRBD2 (5 bases). CDR3 length equals 13 residues. Deletions cut 5 bases from V and 10 bases from J, with 15 bases between. CDR1 is LNHDA, CDR2 SQIVND, per germline (reference sequence). CDR3 residues: CASSFRTGWEQFF. The CDR3 nucleotides read TGTGCCAGTAGTTTCCGGACTGGATGGGAGCAGTTCTTC.

The chain employs TRBV4-1 and TRBJ2-7; 9 bases agree with TRBD2. Germline V gene data show CDR1 as MGHRA and CDR2 as YSYEKL. CDR3 length: 15 residues. V gave up 8 bases and J gave up 3 bases; unmatched junction bases: 11. The CDR3 sequence: CASSGLEREDYEQYF. CDR3 nucleotide sequence: TGCGCCAGCTCAGGGTTGGAGCGGGAGGACTACGAGCAGTACTTC.

This chain joins TRBV11-2 and TRBJ2-5; D possibly corresponds to TRBD1 (6 bases). The CDR3 totals 15 residues. Trimming took 0 bases from V and 5 from J, leaving 13 bases between them. Germline loops: CDR1 SGHAT, CDR2 FQNNGV. The CDR3 DNA reads as TGTGCCAGCAGCTTAGAGGCCAGGGGTTACGAGACCCAGTACTTC. Translated: CASSLEARGYETQYF.

The chain recombines TRBV27 with TRBJ2-7; TRBD1 agrees at 8 bases. The CDR3 is made up of 15 amino acids. The V segment lost 5 bases and the J segment 4 bases; nucleotides outside the gene matches: 10. Germline values: CDR1 MNHEY, CDR2 SMNVEV (reference sequence). The CDR3, as DNA: TGTGCCAGCAGTACCTACCGGACAGGGACATACGAGCAGTACTTC. It yields the protein CASSTYRTGTYEQYF.

The chain recombines TRBV11-3 with TRBJ2-5, with 7 positions matching TRBD1. Germline V lookup: CDR1 SGHNT, CDR2 YENEEA. V lost 3 bases to trimming and J lost 2 bases; unmatched junction nucleotides: 6. This CDR3 spans 15 amino acids. The CDR3: CASSLSTGRQETQYF. The CDR3 DNA sequence: TGTGCCAGCAGCTTGTCGACAGGGAGACAAGAGACCCAGTACTTC. The variable domain in full, completed from reference TRBV11-3 and TRBJ2-5, reads EAGVVQSPRYKIIEKKQPVAFWCNPISGHNTLYWYLQNLGQGPELLIRYENEEAVDDSQLPKDRFSAERLKGVDSTLKIQPAELGDSAVYLCASSLSTGRQETQYFGPGTRLLVL.

This clone was seen just once. The rearrangement links TRBV2 to TRBJ1-3; 10 bases match TRBD1. V was clipped by 1 base and J by 10 bases; unmatched bases: 4. This CDR3 comprises 14 residues. Germline V gene data show CDR1 as SNHLY and CDR2 as FYNNEI. CDR3 protein: CASSEGTGGLTIYF. The CDR3 DNA is TGTGCCAGCAGTGAAGGGACAGGGGGTTTGACCATATATTTT.

This sequence joins TRBV28 and TRBJ1-2, with 8 bases that match TRBD1. CDR3 length: 17 residues. Germline values: CDR1 MDHEN, CDR2 SYDVKM. The junction had 12 bases not matched to a gene; V was cut back by 4 bases and J by 2 bases. CDR3 coding DNA: TGTGCCAGCAGTTCCGGAGGCTGGGGACAGGTAAACTATGGCTACACCTTC. Translated: CASSSGGWGQVNYGYTF.

The chain links TRBV19 to TRBJ1-1; D is uncertain. Trimming shortened V by 7 bases and J by 1 base, and 10 bases separated the two germline ends. The germline V gene has CDR1 LNHDA and CDR2 SQIVND (reference sequence). The CDR3 has 13 residues. This CDR3 reads CASMVSGNTEAFF. The CDR3, as DNA: TGTGCCAGTATGGTTTCGGGGAACACTGAAGCTTTCTTT.

The chain links TRBV5-1 to TRBJ2-2; 7 bases match TRBD1. There are 15 residues in the CDR3. The germline gives CDR1 SGHRS, CDR2 YFSETQ. The V gene end was trimmed by 5 bases and the J gene end by 2 bases; junction bases not matched to a gene: 6. The CDR3, as DNA: TGCGCCAGCAGACTTGGGACAGCAAACACCGGGGAGCTGTTTTTT. Translated: CASRLGTANTGELFF.

The V gene is TRBV19, the J gene TRBJ2-5, with 7 bases matching TRBD2. V lost 3 bases, J lost 1 base, and 5 bases stayed unmatched. The CDR3 sequence is 15 residues long. Germline loops: CDR1 LNHDA, CDR2 SQIVND (reference sequence). The CDR3 loop is CASSILGTTQETQYF. CDR3 nucleotide sequence: TGTGCCAGTAGTATTCTGGGGACTACCCAAGAGACCCAGTACTTC. Based on the CDR3 plus reference TRBV19 and TRBJ2-5, the full variable domain is DGGITQSPKYLFRKEGQNVTLSCEQNLNHDAMYWYRQDPGQGLRLIYYSQIVNDFQKGDIAEGYSVSREKKESFPLTVTSAQKNPTAFYLCASSILGTTQETQYFGPGTRLLVL.

V and J are TRBV28 and TRBJ1-3, with a tentative D call TRBD1 (5 bases). Germline loops: CDR1 MDHEN, CDR2 SYDVKM. V dropped 8 bases and J dropped 2 bases, with 25 bases sitting between them. This CDR3 contains 18 residues. The chain's CDR3 is CASGSAVLQEPAGNTIYF. For the CDR3, the DNA is TGTGCCAGCGGATCCGCCGTTTTACAGGAGCCGGCTGGAAACACCATATATTTT. The full variable domain, rest sourced from reference TRBV28 and TRBJ1-3, is DVKVTQSSRYLVKRTGEKVFLECVQDMDHENMFWYRQDPGLGLRLIYFSYDVKMKEKGDIPEGYSVSREKKERFSLILESASTNQTSMYLCASGSAVLQEPAGNTIYFGEGSWLTVV.

This clone is medium-sized in the sample. The V call is TRBV2, the J call TRBJ1-2; D call uncertain. This CDR3 comprises 12 residues. V lost 1 base and J lost 4, with 4 bases in between. CDR1 is SNHLY and CDR2 is FYNNEI in the germline V gene. This CDR3 reads CASSEGAYGYTF. CDR3 sequence (DNA): TGTGCCAGCAGTGAAGGGGCCTATGGCTACACCTTC.

The V and J genes are TRBV27 and TRBJ2-1, with D unclear. V shed 4 bases and J shed 3 bases, with 4 bases lying between them. Germline V gene lookup returns CDR1 MNHEY and CDR2 SMNVEV (reference sequence). The CDR3 sequence is 12 residues long. This chain's CDR3 is CASSYGYNEQFF. CDR3 nucleotides: TGTGCCAGCAGTTACGGCTACAATGAGCAGTTCTTC.